Presented here are 11 T cell receptor beta chains from one specimen sequenced in a study of technical replicates of blood from a few donors. Profiled with immunoSEQ multiplex PCR; TCRdb holds only in-frame clones, not every one. The table lists fewer than 20,000 clones, roughly 91% of them singletons. Specimen: PBMCs. These receptors all come from a human donor in good health.

This clone appeared a few times. The rearrangement uses TRBV30 and TRBJ1-2; D gene uncertain. CDR3 size: 12 residues. V was shortened by 5 bases and J by 4 bases, with 11 bases between the two germline ends. Germline V gives CDR1 GTSNPN, CDR2 SVGIG (reference sequence). The DNA for the CDR3 is TGTGCCTGGGAAACCAGCGGCTATGGCTACACCTTC. Translating it yields CAWETSGYGYTF. Combining the CDR3 with reference TRBV30 and TRBJ1-2 gives the whole variable domain SQTIHQWPATLVQPVGSPLSLECTVEGTSNPNLYWYRQAAGRGLQLLFYSVGIGQISSEVPQNLSASRPQDRQFILSSKKLLLSDSGFYLCAWETSGYGYTFGSGTRLTVV.

This sequence joins TRBV7-9 and TRBJ1-1; 11 bases line up with TRBD1. V shed 5 bases, J shed 11 bases, and the junction held 13 bases outside the gene matches. The CDR3 totals 15 residues. Germline loops: CDR1 SEHNR, CDR2 FQNEAQ (reference sequence). The CDR3: CASSARTGGLLDAFF. The CDR3 region has the DNA TGTGCCAGCAGCGCACGGACAGGGGGCTTGCTGGATGCTTTCTTT.

This clone was recorded only once. The chain combines TRBV27 with TRBJ2-6; weak D call: TRBD2 (5 bases). Germline-derived CDR1 and CDR2 are MNHEY and SMNVEV (reference sequence). Trimming cost V 3 bases and J 2 bases, with 11 bases left between them. This CDR3 is built from 16 residues. The CDR3 loop reads CASSLRGSPGANVLTF. The DNA of the CDR3 is TGTGCCAGCAGTTTGAGAGGGAGTCCTGGGGCCAACGTCCTGACTTTC.

The rearrangement uses TRBV10-2 and TRBJ2-1; TRBD2 agrees at 7 bases. Trimming took 4 bases from V and 9 from J; bases not matched to a gene: 12. The CDR3 totals 15 residues. Germline assignment: CDR1 WSHSY and CDR2 SAAADI. The DNA of the CDR3 is TGCGCCAGCAGTGGGACTAGAGGGTCAGGACGTGAGCAGTTCTTC. It is translated as CASSGTRGSGREQFF.

The genes are TRBV5-5 and TRBJ1-2; the D gene is possibly TRBD1 (5 bases). The CDR3 is 16 amino acids. Trimming stripped 0 bases from V and 5 bases from J, with 17 bases between. Germline assignment: CDR1 SGHKS and CDR2 YYEKEE (reference sequence). The CDR3 sequence: CASSLEGGPTEYGYTF. CDR3 nucleotide sequence: TGTGCCAGCAGCTTGGAAGGAGGGCCGACAGAATATGGCTACACCTTC. Based on the CDR3 plus reference TRBV5-5 and TRBJ1-2, the full variable domain is DAGVTQSPTHLIKTRGQQVTLRCSPISGHKSVSWYQQVLGQGPQFIFQYYEKEERGRGNFPDRFSARQFPNYSSELNVNALLLGDSALYLCASSLEGGPTEYGYTFGSGTRLTVV.

The gene calls are TRBV6-5 and TRBJ1-2, with D possibly TRBD1 on 6 matching bases. The germline CDR1 and CDR2 sequences are MNHEY and SVGAGI. V lost 6 bases and J 3 bases, leaving 14 bases between the germline ends. This CDR3 comprises 14 residues. Here the CDR3 DNA reads TGTGCCAGCAGGCAGCCGGGACATCACTATGGCTACACCTTC. It yields the protein CASRQPGHHYGYTF.

The rearrangement uses TRBV19 and TRBJ1-5; maybe TRBD1 (6 bases). The length of the CDR3 is 13 residues. Per germline, CDR1 LNHDA and CDR2 SQIVND (reference sequence). Trimming left V 6 bases short and J 3 bases short, with 9 bases between. DNA of the CDR3: TGTGCCAGTAGATGGACAGTCAATCAGCCCCAGCATTTT. Its protein product is CASRWTVNQPQHF.

The J gene is TRBJ2-1, the V gene TRBV5-4; TRBD2 agrees at 15 bases. This CDR3 is 18 amino acids long. The V segment lost 5 bases and the J segment 8 bases; nucleotides outside the gene matches: 14. In germline, CDR1 is SGHNT, CDR2 YYREEE (reference sequence). The CDR3 DNA reads as TGTGCCAGCAGTTCCGGGACTAGCGGGAGGTTATGGTTCCATGAGCAGTTCTTC. Translation gives CASSSGTSGRLWFHEQFF.

This clone appeared a single time. CDR3 loop: CASSMGGASGVYEQYF. CDR3 DNA sequence: TGTGCCAGTAGTATGGGGGGAGCTAGCGGGGTTTACGAGCAGTACTTC. The J gene is TRBJ2-7, the V gene TRBV19; 9 bases are shared with TRBD2. Germline assignment: CDR1 LNHDA and CDR2 SQIVND (reference sequence). V gave up 3 bases and J gave up 4 bases; unmatched junction bases: 10. The CDR3 extends over 16 amino acids.

The rearrangement links TRBV7-8 to TRBJ2-2; 8 bases align to TRBD1. The CDR3 sequence is 15 residues long. Per the germline V gene, CDR1 is SGHVS and CDR2 is FQNEAQ. Trimming removed 6 bases from V and 1 base from J; junction bases left unmatched: 4. The CDR3 loop reads CASRYGTGNTGELFF. The DNA for the CDR3 is TGTGCCAGCAGATACGGGACAGGGAACACCGGGGAGCTGTTTTTT. The variable domain in full, completed from reference TRBV7-8 and TRBJ2-2, reads GAGVSQSPRYKVAKRGQDVALRCDPISGHVSLFWYQQALGQGPEFLTYFQNEAQLDKSGLPSDRFFAERPEGSVSTLKIQRTQQEDSAVYLCASRYGTGNTGELFFGEGSRLTVL.

The chain is built from TRBV7-8 and TRBJ1-2; D remains ambiguous. CDR3 size: 14 residues. The V and J ends lost 0 bases and 7 bases respectively, with 12 bases between them. Per germline, CDR1 SGHVS and CDR2 FQNEAQ. The CDR3 loop reads CASSLAPPGGGYTF. In DNA form, the CDR3 reads TGTGCCAGCAGCTTAGCCCCCCCCGGCGGTGGCTACACCTTC. Looking up the rest from reference TRBV7-8 and TRBJ1-2 gives the full variable domain: GAGVSQSPRYKVAKRGQDVALRCDPISGHVSLFWYQQALGQGPEFLTYFQNEAQLDKSGLPSDRFFAERPEGSVSTLKIQRTQQEDSAVYLCASSLAPPGGGYTFGSGTRLTVV.